A single sample is the source of the 31 T cell receptor beta chains below, sequenced in a study of T cell changes during pregnancy in multiple sclerosis. Here immunoSEQ multiplex PCR was the method, and the copy in TCRdb shows in-frame clones only, minus some. The sample lists 39,000 or so clones; approximately 92% were seen once. Specimen: CD8+ T cells from peripheral blood mononuclear cells, collected after pregnancy. The receptors originated from a female donor with multiple sclerosis, enrolled in a pregnancy study.

This rearrangement joins TRBV7-9 to TRBJ2-2; 9 bases line up with TRBD2. The CDR3 is 15 amino acids. J lost 2 bases, V lost 3 bases, and 1 base had no gene match. Germline CDR1 SEHNR, CDR2 FQNEAQ (reference sequence). CDR3 DNA: TGTGCCAGCAGCTTTAGCGGGAGTAACACCGGGGAGCTGTTTTTT. This gives the protein CASSFSGSNTGELFF.

The rearrangement links TRBV2 to TRBJ1-5, with D perhaps matching TRBD1 (5 bases). V gave up 6 bases and J gave up 6 bases, with 12 bases separating them. This CDR3 region has 13 residues. The germline CDR1 and CDR2 sequences are SNHLY and FYNNEI. CDR3 sequence: CASRGGGSQPQHF. CDR3 nucleotides: TGTGCCAGCAGGGGGGGAGGGAGTCAGCCCCAGCATTTT.

The chain is built from TRBV11-2 and TRBJ1-2; possible D gene TRBD1, 6 bases. The CDR3 loop spans 14 amino acids. Germline CDR1 and CDR2: SGHAT and FQNNGV. Trimming removed 6 bases from V and 7 bases from J, with 18 bases in between. The CDR3 sequence is CASSVGQSHRGYTF. The CDR3 DNA reads TGTGCCAGCAGTGTTGGACAGTCGCACCGTGGCTACACCTTC.

The chain is built from TRBV6-5 and TRBJ2-3, with TRBD1 as a possible D gene (6 bases). CDR3 length: 15 residues. CDR1 is MNHEY, CDR2 SVGAGI, per germline. Deletions cut 4 bases from V and 1 base from J, with 12 bases between. The CDR3 DNA reads as TGTGCCAGCAGTTCCCGAGGGGGTCGCACAGATACGCAGTATTTT. The encoded protein is CASSSRGGRTDTQYF.

This chain links TRBV2 with TRBJ1-1; TRBD1 matches 8 bases. J was trimmed by 1 base and V by 9 bases; bases with no gene match: 16. The CDR3 runs to 17 residues. CDR1 is SNHLY, CDR2 FYNNEI, per germline. The DNA for the CDR3 is TGTGCCAGTTATATTATCCCTAGGACAGGGCGGAACACTGAAGCTTTCTTT. It yields the protein CASYIIPRTGRNTEAFF. The full variable domain, its missing parts supplied by reference TRBV2 and TRBJ1-1, is EPEVTQTPSHQVTQMGQEVILRCVPISNHLYFYWYRQILGQKVEFLVSFYNNEISEKSEIFDDQFSVERPDGSNFTLKIRSTKLEDSAMYFCASYIIPRTGRNTEAFFGQGTRLTVV.

This chain uses TRBV30 with TRBJ1-6; D unresolved. CDR3 length: 15 amino acids. Germline V lookup: CDR1 GTSNPN, CDR2 SVGIG (reference sequence). V dropped 0 bases and J dropped 7 bases, with 13 bases sitting between them. CDR3 loop: CAWSVADSGNSPLHF. In DNA, the CDR3 is TGTGCCTGGAGTGTGGCGGACTCAGGAAATTCACCCCTCCACTTT.

The count of this clone is one. J is TRBJ1-4 and V is TRBV1; the table gives TRBD1 as D, unverified against the DNA. TRBV1 is a pseudogene segment. The CDR3 has 18 residues. The CDR3 region has the DNA TGCACCAGCAGCCAATCGTCCCGGGACAGGGAATGGAATGAAAAACTGTTTTTT. It yields the protein CTSSQSSRDREWNEKLFF.

The V and J genes are TRBV6-1 and TRBJ1-4; perhaps TRBD1 as D (6 bases). The germline V gene has CDR1 MNHNS and CDR2 SASEGT. The length of the CDR3 is 15 residues. Trimming removed 4 bases from V and 7 bases from J, with 16 bases in between. The chain's CDR3 is CASSATPGGPEKLFF. Written as DNA, the CDR3 is TGTGCCAGCAGTGCCACCCCGGGGGGGCCTGAAAAACTGTTTTTT.

The chain recombines TRBV7-9 with TRBJ2-2; TRBD1 might be the D (6 bases). Germline CDR1 reads SEHNR; CDR2 reads FQNEAQ (reference sequence). V gave up 3 bases and J gave up 9 bases, with 17 bases separating them. CDR3 length equals 15 residues. The CDR3 is CASSFVQGPIWELFF. CDR3 sequence (DNA): TGTGCCAGCAGCTTTGTACAGGGCCCAATTTGGGAGCTGTTTTTT.

The rearrangement uses TRBV30 and TRBJ2-3, with 16 bases aligning to TRBD2. This CDR3 is built from 17 residues. Germline loops: CDR1 GTSNPN, CDR2 SVGIG (reference sequence). Unmatched junction bases numbered 9, after V lost 3 bases and J lost 6 bases. The CDR3 DNA is TGTGCCTGGAGCCAGTCGGGACTAGCGGGAGGGCGGGATACGCAGTATTTT. Protein product: CAWSQSGLAGGRDTQYF.

This sequence joins TRBV7-8 and TRBJ2-2; a weak D match, TRBD1 (6 bases). Germline V gene lookup returns CDR1 SGHVS and CDR2 FQNEAQ. This CDR3 contains 18 residues. Trimming took off 6 bases at V and 1 base at J, with 21 bases between the two ends. DNA of the CDR3: TGTGCCAGCAGACAGACCGGACTGAGGACAGAGAACACCGGGGAGCTGTTTTTT. Encoded protein: CASRQTGLRTENTGELFF.

This chain links TRBV6-5 with TRBJ1-1, with D possibly being TRBD1 (5 bases). Trimming pared 2 bases from V and 3 bases from J, leaving 16 bases between. CDR1 is MNHEY and CDR2 is SVGAGI in the germline V gene. CDR3 size: 16 residues. The CDR3 protein is CASSYAAGGPYTEAFF. The CDR3 DNA is TGTGCCAGCAGTTACGCAGCCGGGGGACCTTACACTGAAGCTTTCTTT.

The chain joins TRBV7-9 to TRBJ2-7; no definite D call. The germline gives CDR1 SEHNR, CDR2 FQNEAQ (reference sequence). CDR3 length: 11 residues. Deletions cut 5 bases from V and 4 bases from J, with 6 bases between. Here the CDR3 DNA reads TGTGCCAGCAGCCAGGCTTACGAGCAGTACTTC. Amino acid sequence: CASSQAYEQYF.

The chain carries TRBV7-3 and TRBJ2-1; D ambiguous. The CDR3 extends over 14 amino acids. CDR1 is SGHTA, CDR2 FQGTGA, per germline. Trimming removed 3 bases at V and 0 bases at J, with 6 bases between. The CDR3 region is CASSFTGSYNEQFF. DNA of the CDR3: TGTGCCAGCAGCTTCACCGGCTCCTACAATGAGCAGTTCTTC.

This clone has a handful of counts. The chain employs TRBV4-1 and TRBJ2-2, with D possibly TRBD1 on 6 matching bases. The V end lost 4 bases, the J end lost 4 bases, and 16 bases lay between the germline ends. The length of the CDR3 is 16 residues. CDR1 is MGHRA, CDR2 YSYEKL, per germline. CDR3 region: CASSPQTSRGTGELFF. The DNA for the CDR3 is TGCGCCAGCAGCCCCCAGACCAGCAGGGGCACCGGGGAGCTGTTTTTT.

V usage is TRBV6-1 and J usage is TRBJ2-3; D call uncertain. The CDR3 length is 14 residues. V was shortened by 3 bases and J by 3 bases, with 10 bases between the two germline ends. The germline CDR1 and CDR2 sequences are MNHNS and SASEGT. The CDR3, as DNA: TGTGCCAGCAGTGAGGAGTGGTCAACAGATACGCAGTATTTT. Protein sequence: CASSEEWSTDTQYF.

The CDR3 DNA reads as TGTGCCAGCTCACCATTGACAGGGAGGAAATTAGGGGTGAACACTGAAGCTTTCTTT. The encoded protein is CASSPLTGRKLGVNTEAFF. The rearrangement joins TRBV18 to TRBJ1-1; 7 bases line up with TRBD1. From germline, CDR1 is KGHSH and CDR2 LQKENI. This CDR3 is built from 19 residues. V was pared by 2 bases and J by 0 bases, with 15 bases of the junction left unmatched.

V is TRBV2 and J is TRBJ2-5; possible D gene TRBD1, 5 bases. V shed 4 bases and J shed 5 bases, with 20 bases lying between them. In germline, CDR1 is SNHLY, CDR2 FYNNEI. This CDR3 spans 16 amino acids. This CDR3 is CASSVGPVGPRETQYF. The CDR3 DNA is TGTGCCAGCAGTGTGGGCCCGGTGGGGCCCCGGGAGACCCAGTACTTC.

J is TRBJ2-1 and V is TRBV6-6, with D perhaps TRBD1 (6 bases). This CDR3 spans 14 amino acids. V lost 4 bases to trimming and J lost 3 bases, with 10 bases between them. The germline V gene has CDR1 MNHNY and CDR2 SVGAGI (reference sequence). The CDR3 DNA reads TGTGCCAGCAGTTCGGCCAGGGGCTACAATGAGCAGTTCTTC. This encodes CASSSARGYNEQFF.

The chain recombines TRBV19 with TRBJ1-3; no definite D call. The CDR3 spans 14 residues. CDR1 is LNHDA and CDR2 is SQIVND in the germline V gene (reference sequence). Trimming shortened V by 3 bases and J by 1 base, and 7 bases separated the two germline ends. As DNA, the CDR3 is TGTGCCAGTAGTATTTCGGGATCTGGAAACACCATATATTTT. This sequence encodes CASSISGSGNTIYF.

The rearrangement joins TRBV5-8 to TRBJ2-2, with TRBD1 matching 9 bases. The V segment lost 3 bases and the J segment 3 bases; nucleotides outside the gene matches: 12. Germline values: CDR1 SGHTS, CDR2 YDEGEE. The CDR3 is made up of 18 amino acids. CDR3 DNA: TGTGCCAGCAGCTCCGATACTCTGGACAGGGGAGACACCGGGGAGCTGTTTTTT. Amino acids: CASSSDTLDRGDTGELFF.

The genes are TRBV29-1 and TRBJ1-5, with TRBD1 identical over 7 bases. The CDR3 has 15 residues. Germline V gives CDR1 SQVTM, CDR2 ANQGSEA. V was clipped by 0 bases and J by 5 bases; unmatched bases: 7. The CDR3 protein is CSVEDPGRGDQPQHF. The CDR3 nucleotides read TGCAGCGTTGAAGACCCAGGCAGGGGGGATCAGCCCCAGCATTTT.

The rearrangement links TRBV7-2 to TRBJ2-2, with 8 bases lining up with TRBD1. Germline-derived CDR1 and CDR2 are SGHTA and FQGNSA. Germline trimming cut 4 bases from V and 8 bases from J; bases unmatched to any gene: 6. The CDR3 runs 14 residues. CDR3 DNA sequence: TGTGCCAGCAGCTCCGACAGGGGCTTGGGGGAGCTGTTTTTT. Its translation: CASSSDRGLGELFF. Full variable domain (missing parts from reference TRBV7-2 and TRBJ2-2): GAGVSQSPSNKVTEKGKDVELRCDPISGHTALYWYRQSLGQGLEFLIYFQGNSAPDKSGLPSDRFSAERTGGSVSTLTIQRTQQEDSAVYLCASSSDRGLGELFFGEGSRLTVL.

The chain carries TRBV7-3 and TRBJ1-2; D remains ambiguous. The germline CDR1 and CDR2 sequences are SGHTA and FQGTGA. The V end lost 11 bases, the J end lost 7 bases, and 14 bases lay between the germline ends. The CDR3 is 11 amino acids. The CDR3 is CAVEGVLGYTF. The CDR3 bases are TGTGCCGTAGAGGGCGTCCTTGGCTACACCTTC.

The J gene is TRBJ2-7, the V gene TRBV6-1, with 8 bases matching TRBD1. This CDR3 contains 17 residues. In germline, CDR1 is MNHNS, CDR2 SASEGT. The junction had 10 bases not matched to a gene; V was cut back by 3 bases and J by 0 bases. This CDR3 reads CASSEGGQGYFSYEQYF. CDR3 nucleotides: TGTGCCAGCAGTGAGGGCGGACAGGGATATTTCTCCTACGAGCAGTACTTC.

This rearrangement joins TRBV27 to TRBJ2-7; D is possibly TRBD1 (5 bases). Germline V gene lookup returns CDR1 MNHEY and CDR2 SMNVEV (reference sequence). The CDR3 covers 15 residues. V was shortened by 5 bases and J by 4 bases, with 18 bases between the two germline ends. In nucleotides, the CDR3 is TGTGCCAGCAGTGCCCAACAGGTTGTCGGGTACGAGCAGTACTTC. It specifies CASSAQQVVGYEQYF.

The V and J genes are TRBV7-3 and TRBJ2-1; TRBD2 agrees at 12 bases. Trimming at V came to 5 bases and at J to 5 bases, leaving 4 bases not matched to a gene. This CDR3 is built from 15 residues. Looked up from germline, CDR1 is SGHTA and CDR2 is FQGTGA. The DNA of the CDR3 is TGTGCCAGCAGCCGGGGACTAGCGGGCAACAATGAGCAGTTCTTC. It codes for CASSRGLAGNNEQFF.

This chain links TRBV11-2 with TRBJ2-7; perhaps TRBD1 as D (6 bases). The germline V gene encodes CDR1 SGHAT and CDR2 FQNNGV. The V end was cut by 3 bases, the J end by 3 bases, with 15 bases between. The CDR3 is made up of 15 amino acids. Here the CDR3 reads CASSFPLAGVYEQYF. The CDR3 DNA reads as TGTGCCAGCAGCTTCCCTCTAGCAGGGGTCTACGAGCAGTACTTC.

CDR3 coding DNA: TGTGCCAGCAGTTCCCCCAGGGTTCAATTCGAGCAGTTCTTC. As protein: CASSSPRVQFEQFF. The chain links TRBV27 to TRBJ2-1; a possible D gene is TRBD1 (5 bases). This CDR3 comprises 14 residues. Trimming left V 4 bases short and J 10 bases short, with 17 bases between. The germline V gene encodes CDR1 MNHEY and CDR2 SMNVEV (reference sequence).

The chain is built from TRBV7-9 and TRBJ2-2; D remains unclear. Germline values: CDR1 SEHNR, CDR2 FQNEAQ (reference sequence). The CDR3 covers 17 residues. V lost 4 bases, J lost 2 bases, and 17 bases lay in between. The CDR3 DNA sequence: TGTGCCAGCAGCTCCGGTAGTTGGAGAGCAAACACCGGGGAGCTGTTTTTT. Amino acids: CASSSGSWRANTGELFF.

V and J are TRBV7-6 and TRBJ1-1, with D perhaps TRBD1 (6 bases). The CDR3 runs to 16 residues. Germline V lookup: CDR1 SGHVS, CDR2 FNYEAQ. The V and J ends lost 5 bases and 5 bases respectively, with 21 bases between them. In DNA, the CDR3 is TGTGCCAGCAGCACAAGGGGACGGACAGACGGGACTGAAGCTTTCTTT. Its translation: CASSTRGRTDGTEAFF.